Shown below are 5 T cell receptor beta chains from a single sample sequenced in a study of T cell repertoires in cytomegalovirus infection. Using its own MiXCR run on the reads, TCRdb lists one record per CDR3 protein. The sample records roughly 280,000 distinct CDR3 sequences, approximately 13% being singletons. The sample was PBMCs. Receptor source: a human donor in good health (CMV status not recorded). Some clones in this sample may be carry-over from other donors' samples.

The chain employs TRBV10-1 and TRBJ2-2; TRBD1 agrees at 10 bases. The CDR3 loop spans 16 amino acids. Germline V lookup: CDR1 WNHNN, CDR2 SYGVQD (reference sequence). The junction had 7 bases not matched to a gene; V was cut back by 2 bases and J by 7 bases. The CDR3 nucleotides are TGCGCCAGCAGTGAGGGAGACAGGGGGCCGGTCGGGGAGCTGTTTTTT. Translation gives CASSEGDRGPVGELFF.

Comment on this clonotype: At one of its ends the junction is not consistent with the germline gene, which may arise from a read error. The CDR3 loop is CANSPTPGTVDEKLFF. In DNA form, the CDR3 reads TGTGCCAACAGTCCGACCCCGGGGACAGTAGACGAAAAACTGTTTTTT. The chain uses TRBV6-2 or TRBV6-3 and TRBJ1-4, with 7 positions matching TRBD1. Germline-derived CDR1 and CDR2 are MNHEY and SVGEGT. The CDR3 extends over 16 amino acids.

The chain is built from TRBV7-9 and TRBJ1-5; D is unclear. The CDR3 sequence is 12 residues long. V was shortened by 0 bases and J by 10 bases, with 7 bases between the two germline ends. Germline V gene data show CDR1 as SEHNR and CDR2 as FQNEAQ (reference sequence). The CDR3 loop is CASSLAGNPQHF. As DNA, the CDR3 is TGTGCCAGCAGCTTAGCGGGTAACCCCCAGCATTTT.

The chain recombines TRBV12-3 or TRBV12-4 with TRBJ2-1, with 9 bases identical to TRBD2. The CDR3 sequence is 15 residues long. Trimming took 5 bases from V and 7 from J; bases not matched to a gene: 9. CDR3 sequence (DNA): TGTGCCAGCAGTCCTACAGCGGGGGGACGGAATGAGCAGTTCTTC. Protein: CASSPTAGGRNEQFF.

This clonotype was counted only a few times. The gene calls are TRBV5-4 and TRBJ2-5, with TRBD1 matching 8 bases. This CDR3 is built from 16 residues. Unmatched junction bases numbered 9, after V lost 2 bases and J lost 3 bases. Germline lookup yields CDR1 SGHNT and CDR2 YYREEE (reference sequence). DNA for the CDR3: TGTGCCAGCAGCTTTGCAGGGGGCCTATTCGAAGAGACCCAGTACTTC. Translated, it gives CASSFAGGLFEETQYF.